A single sample is the source of the 27 T cell receptor beta chains below, sequenced in a study of cytomegalovirus exposure and HLA in healthy donors. TCRdb's copy holds only in-frame clones and misses some; the assay was immunoSEQ multiplex PCR. This repertoire shows more than 140,000 clones, roughly 89% found once; its top ten account for around 3.2%. The sequencing sample was made of PBMCs. The receptor set was obtained from a woman between 18 and 30 years old in good health and CMV-seropositive.

This clone was picked up one time. The chain uses TRBV14 and TRBJ2-7, with 10 bases lining up with TRBD2. CDR1 is SGHDN, CDR2 FVKESK, per germline. The CDR3 runs to 15 residues. The junction had 8 bases not matched to a gene; V was cut back by 5 bases and J by 4 bases. The CDR3 bases are TGTGCCAGCAGCGAAGGTACTAGCGGGGCGTACGAGCAGTACTTC. Translated: CASSEGTSGAYEQYF. Full variable domain (rest looked up from reference TRBV14 and TRBJ2-7): EAGVTQFPSHSVIEKGQTVTLRCDPISGHDNLYWYRRVMGKEIKFLLHFVKESKQDESGMPNNRFLAERTGGTYSTLKVQPAELEDSGVYFCASSEGTSGAYEQYFGPGTRLTVT.

This clone was found a few times. The genes are TRBV5-1 and TRBJ2-7, with 11 bases fitting TRBD2. There are 15 residues in the CDR3. Trimming cost V 2 bases and J 2 bases; bases outside gene matches: 3. The germline CDR1 and CDR2 sequences are SGHRS and YFSETQ. CDR3 in DNA: TGCGCCAGCAGCTTTATAGCGGGAGGGACCTACGAGCAGTACTTC. As protein: CASSFIAGGTYEQYF.

The chain joins TRBV7-7 to TRBJ2-5; 8 bases map to TRBD2. Germline trimming cut 1 base from V and 2 bases from J; bases unmatched to any gene: 3. Germline-derived CDR1 and CDR2 are SSHAT and FNYEAQ (reference sequence). The CDR3 covers 15 residues. The CDR3 is CASSLVGLAQETQYF. DNA for the CDR3: TGTGCCAGCAGCTTAGTAGGACTAGCTCAAGAGACCCAGTACTTC.

This clone was observed a few times. The chain employs TRBV28 and TRBJ1-2; 7 bases line up with TRBD1. The V gene end was trimmed by 4 bases and the J gene end by 6 bases; junction bases not matched to a gene: 2. Germline CDR1 reads MDHEN; CDR2 reads SYDVKM. This CDR3 has 12 residues. Here the CDR3 reads CASSWQGDGYTF. CDR3 bases: TGTGCCAGCAGTTGGCAGGGGGATGGCTACACCTTC.

The V and J genes are TRBV25-1 and TRBJ2-1; D gene ambiguous. This CDR3 contains 15 residues. The germline V and J ends were trimmed by 4 bases and 2 bases, with 12 bases remaining between them. Germline CDR1 reads MGHDK; CDR2 reads SYGVNS. CDR3 loop: CASSAMRRTYNEQFF. The CDR3 coding sequence is TGTGCCAGCAGTGCGATGAGGCGGACCTACAATGAGCAGTTCTTC.

The chain employs TRBV5-4 and TRBJ2-4; 8 bases are a match to TRBD1. Germline CDR1 SGHNT, CDR2 YYREEE (reference sequence). The CDR3 is 14 residues long. V shed 3 bases, J shed 6 bases, and the junction held 5 bases outside the gene matches. The DNA for the CDR3 is TGTGCCAGCAGCTCAAAGACAGGGGTAAACATTCAGTACTTC. Translated: CASSSKTGVNIQYF.

The chain combines TRBV9 with TRBJ2-1; no reliable D call. Germline loops: CDR1 SGDLS, CDR2 YYNGEE. CDR3 length: 14 amino acids. Trimming shortened V by 0 bases and J by 0 bases, and 4 bases separated the two germline ends. The CDR3 DNA sequence: TGTGCCAGCAGCGTAGTAGTCTCCTACAATGAGCAGTTCTTC. Its protein product is CASSVVVSYNEQFF.

The genes are TRBV14 and TRBJ2-7; unclear D gene. The V gene lost 1 base and the J gene lost 9 bases, with 13 bases spanning the gap. Looked up from germline, CDR1 is SGHDN and CDR2 is FVKESK. The CDR3 has 13 residues. The DNA for the CDR3 is TGTGCCAGCAGCCAAGGACAACTTGATGGGCAGTACTTC. This translates into CASSQGQLDGQYF.

CDR3 sequence: CASSFPTSGLPYEQYF. CDR3 in DNA: TGTGCCAGCAGCTTCCCGACTAGCGGACTTCCCTACGAGCAGTACTTC. The chain employs TRBV13 and TRBJ2-7; 9 positions agree with TRBD2. Germline CDR1 and CDR2: PRHDT and FYEKMQ (reference sequence). The CDR3 consists of 16 residues. Trimming took 3 bases from V and 2 from J; bases not matched to a gene: 8.

The J gene is TRBJ1-5, the V gene TRBV2; TRBD1 aligns across 10 bases. This CDR3 is built from 13 residues. V was pared by 10 bases and J by 6 bases, with 6 bases of the junction left unmatched. Germline loops: CDR1 SNHLY, CDR2 FYNNEI. The CDR3 nucleotides are TGTGCCACCCGGGACAGGGGAGGTCAGCCCCAGCATTTT. It translates to CATRDRGGQPQHF.

V gene TRBV29-1 combines with J gene TRBJ2-7, with D tentatively TRBD2 (5 bases). The CDR3 has 12 residues. V lost 6 bases to trimming and J lost 7 bases, with 16 bases between them. CDR1 and CDR2 (germline): SQVTM, ANQGSEA. CDR3 loop: CSVRLGVGEQYF. The CDR3 DNA is TGCAGCGTCAGGTTGGGAGTTGGGGAGCAGTACTTC.

In its sample, this clone was seen once. Written as DNA, the CDR3 is TGTGCCAGCAGCTTGGCATTTCCCCCCGAGCAGTACTTC. Translated: CASSLAFPPEQYF. V usage is TRBV11-2 and J usage is TRBJ2-7; D call uncertain. The CDR3 consists of 13 residues. The germline V gene has CDR1 SGHAT and CDR2 FQNNGV. With 3 bases removed from V and 6 bases from J, the gap between germline ends came to 12 bases.

The chain joins TRBV4-2 to TRBJ1-1; 7 bases fit TRBD1. The V and J ends lost 5 bases and 3 bases, in that order; junction bases with no gene match: 9. The CDR3 length is 15 residues. From germline, CDR1 is LGHNA and CDR2 YNFKEQ. The CDR3 sequence is CASSTYRGGDTEAFF. The CDR3 nucleotides read TGTGCCAGCAGCACCTACAGGGGCGGAGACACTGAAGCTTTCTTT.

The V call is TRBV5-6, the J call TRBJ2-1, with 8 positions matching TRBD2. The CDR3 loop spans 12 amino acids. J lost 8 bases, V lost 5 bases, and 3 bases had no gene match. Per the germline V gene, CDR1 is SGHDT and CDR2 is YYEEEE. CDR3 amino acids: CASSRLAYEQFF. CDR3 nucleotides: TGTGCCAGCAGTCGACTAGCGTATGAGCAGTTCTTC.

J is TRBJ2-3 and V is TRBV6-5, with TRBD1 matching 7 bases. CDR3 length: 14 residues. Germline CDR1 MNHEY, CDR2 SVGAGI. J gave up 4 bases and V 3 bases, and 4 bases lay outside the gene matches. The DNA for the CDR3 is TGTGCCAGCAGTTATAACAGGGGAGCAGATACGCAGTATTTT. Translated: CASSYNRGADTQYF.

The count of this clone is one. The chain recombines TRBV10-3 with TRBJ2-7; 13 bases map to TRBD2. J lost 2 bases, V lost 5 bases, and 3 bases had no gene match. This CDR3 is built from 15 residues. Germline assignment: CDR1 ENHRY and CDR2 SYGVKD. The CDR3 protein is CAISTGTSGTYEQYF. The CDR3 coding sequence is TGTGCCATCAGTACCGGGACTAGCGGGACCTACGAGCAGTACTTC.

V and J are TRBV2 and TRBJ2-7; 8 bases are a match to TRBD2. The CDR3 is 13 amino acids. Germline V CDR1 and CDR2: SNHLY, FYNNEI. V lost 0 bases, J lost 6 bases, and 1 base stayed unmatched. CDR3 residues: CASSEAGLGEQYF. As DNA, the CDR3 is TGTGCCAGCAGTGAAGCGGGACTAGGCGAGCAGTACTTC.

The chain has TRBV2 and TRBJ2-5; D uncertain. Germline CDR1 SNHLY, CDR2 FYNNEI. The V gene lost 3 bases and the J gene lost 4 bases, with 6 bases spanning the gap. CDR3 length: 12 amino acids. CDR3 sequence: CASSEFRETQYF. CDR3 nucleotide sequence: TGTGCCAGCAGTGAGTTTAGAGAGACCCAGTACTTC.

The V call is TRBV9, the J call TRBJ2-1, with 9 positions matching TRBD2. Germline loops: CDR1 SGDLS, CDR2 YYNGEE. With V trimmed by 3 bases and J by 0 bases, 13 bases remained unmatched. The CDR3 loop spans 19 amino acids. The CDR3 DNA follows: TGTGCCAGCAGCGCGAGACTAGCGGCTTTACCGAGCTCCTACAATGAGCAGTTCTTC. This codes for CASSARLAALPSSYNEQFF.

The CDR3, as DNA: TGTGCCACCTCCAGGGTAGGGGACATTCAGTACTTC. Translated: CATSRVGDIQYF. The rearrangement links TRBV27 to TRBJ2-4; D is possibly TRBD1 (5 bases). Germline assignment: CDR1 MNHEY and CDR2 SMNVEV (reference sequence). The V and J ends lost 10 bases and 8 bases respectively, with 15 bases between them. The CDR3 is 12 amino acids.

V usage is TRBV19 and J usage is TRBJ2-3, with D uncertain. V shed 3 bases and J shed 2 bases, with 12 bases lying between them. CDR3 size: 15 residues. CDR1 is LNHDA, CDR2 SQIVND, per germline (reference sequence). The CDR3 loop reads CASSIYSPFTDTQYF. In DNA form, the CDR3 reads TGTGCCAGTAGTATTTACTCTCCCTTCACAGATACGCAGTATTTT.

J is TRBJ2-7 and V is TRBV13, with 7 bases matching TRBD1. Germline CDR1 PRHDT, CDR2 FYEKMQ (reference sequence). J was trimmed by 3 bases and V by 5 bases; bases with no gene match: 7. There are 14 residues in the CDR3. Here the CDR3 DNA reads TGTGCCAGCAGCCAAGGGGGACAGCACTACGAGCAGTACTTC. Translated, it gives CASSQGGQHYEQYF.

The V call is TRBV18, the J call TRBJ1-5, with 8 bases matching TRBD1. Germline loops: CDR1 KGHSH, CDR2 LQKENI. There are 18 residues in the CDR3. The junction had 13 bases not matched to a gene; V was cut back by 6 bases and J by 0 bases. The CDR3 loop is CASSSDRADLNSNQPQHF. The DNA of the CDR3 is TGTGCCAGCTCGTCGGACAGGGCCGATTTAAATAGCAATCAGCCCCAGCATTTT.

This chain uses TRBV4-1 with TRBJ2-1, with D perhaps matching TRBD1 (6 bases). This CDR3 has 17 amino acids. Per germline, CDR1 MGHRA and CDR2 YSYEKL. Trimming cost V 0 bases and J 7 bases, with 19 bases left between them. The DNA of the CDR3 is TGCGCCAGCAGCCAAGAACGAGGGGGTGACCTTGGAAATGAGCAGTTCTTC. It specifies CASSQERGGDLGNEQFF.

The chain links TRBV28 to TRBJ2-7, with D hard to call. V was trimmed by 3 bases and J by 2 bases, leaving 8 bases between them. Per the germline V gene, CDR1 is MDHEN and CDR2 is SYDVKM. The CDR3 runs to 13 residues. In nucleotides, the CDR3 is TGTGCCAGCAGTTTGAACTCGGCCTACGAGCAGTACTTC. It specifies CASSLNSAYEQYF.

The CDR3 DNA follows: TGCGCCAGCAGCTTGGGGGGGACTAGCATGGATGAGCAGTTCTTC. Protein: CASSLGGTSMDEQFF. The gene calls are TRBV5-1 and TRBJ2-1, with 9 bases aligning to TRBD2. Germline V gene sequence: CDR1 SGHRS, CDR2 YFSETQ. V shed 0 bases, J shed 8 bases, and the junction held 6 bases outside the gene matches. This CDR3 is built from 15 residues. The variable domain in full, completed from reference TRBV5-1 and TRBJ2-1, reads KAGVTQTPRYLIKTRGQQVTLSCSPISGHRSVSWYQQTPGQGLQFLFEYFSETQRNKGNFPGRFSGRQFSNSRSEMNVSTLELGDSALYLCASSLGGTSMDEQFFGPGTRLTVL.

CDR3 amino acids: CASSNKLAWGQETQYF. CDR3 sequence (DNA): TGTGCCAGCAGCAATAAACTAGCGTGGGGGCAAGAGACCCAGTACTTC. The chain couples TRBV5-4 to TRBJ2-5, with 7 bases fitting TRBD2. The CDR3 loop spans 16 amino acids. The ends lost 4 bases at V and 2 bases at J; junction bases unmatched: 11. Germline assignment: CDR1 SGHNT and CDR2 YYREEE (reference sequence).